One TCR beta chain is described in this entry. Its antigen is undetermined. TCRdb's table, derived via immunoSEQ multiplex PCR, lists solely in-frame clones and lacks some. The profile shows around 41,000 clones, about 85% of them singletons. The source of the sample is a study of OX40 agonist ivuxolimab in advanced cancers. Study summary: The eligibility criteria allowed prior anti-PD-1, anti-PD-L1 or anti-CTLA-4 therapy, and under 50% had some. Whole-study results and caveats: Some patients who did not respond also had low normalized T-cell clonal expansion. Blood T cells, both CD4+ and CD8+, expanded clonally by week 6 at 0.1 to 3.0 mg/kg.

The CDR3 length is 12 residues. Germline assignment: CDR1 SNHLY and CDR2 FYNNEI. The ends were cut back, 3 bases at V and 5 bases at J, with 5 bases in the middle. Sequences were derived from CD4+ or CD8+ T cells sorted from blood, sampled in a trial of the OX40 agonist ivuxolimab. V usage is TRBV2 and J usage is TRBJ1-5, with no clear D. The receptor was isolated from an adult with an advanced solid tumor such as melanoma, head and neck, liver or kidney cancer. Here the CDR3 reads CASSDEDQPQHF. CDR3 DNA sequence: TGTGCCAGCAGTGACGAGGATCAGCCCCAGCATTTT.